This passage covers 10 T cell receptor beta chains from one sample sequenced in a study of human T cells and chemical hapten exposure. Sample time point: patch test 3, about 24 weeks after DPC sensitization. Treatment given: therapeutic diphenylcyclopropenone sensitization with weekly scalp DPC. TCRdb reanalysed the RACE reads using MiXCR and keeps one entry per CDR3 protein. Counted here are approximately 160,000 distinct CDR3 sequences, about a quarter occurring once; the ten biggest clones make up about 2%. The sample here was whole blood, taken in connection with sensitization to the hapten diphenylcyclopropenone (DPC). The receptors originated from a woman younger than 35 with alopecia areata. Some clones in this sample may be carry-over from other donors' samples.

This clonotype was found a few times. V is TRBV29-1 and J is TRBJ2-1; D is undetermined. The CDR3 totals 13 residues. Germline V lookup: CDR1 SQVTM, CDR2 ANQGSEA. V gave up 7 bases and J gave up 3 bases, with 13 bases separating them. CDR3 nucleotide sequence: TGCAGCGCGGCGGCCAACCTCTACAATGAGCAGTTCTTC. This encodes CSAAANLYNEQFF.

This clonotype was detected a few times. The chain joins TRBV2 to TRBJ1-5, with a possible D match to TRBD1 (6 bases). CDR1 is SNHLY, CDR2 FYNNEI, per germline. V lost 8 bases and J 2 bases, leaving 10 bases between the germline ends. The CDR3 is 13 amino acids. Here the CDR3 reads CASLEGGNQPQHF. Written as DNA, the CDR3 is TGTGCCAGCCTCGAGGGGGGCAATCAGCCCCAGCATTTT.

In this sample, this clonotype turned up many times. This chain uses TRBV10-3 with TRBJ2-2, with 12 bases that match TRBD2. The CDR3 extends over 16 amino acids. J lost 6 bases, V lost 2 bases, and 4 bases had no gene match. The germline V gene has CDR1 ENHRY and CDR2 SYGVKD. Here the CDR3 reads CAISEGLAGSAGELFF. DNA of the CDR3: TGTGCCATCAGTGAGGGACTAGCGGGATCCGCCGGGGAGCTGTTTTTT.

The chain recombines TRBV6-2 or TRBV6-3 with TRBJ2-1; D is uncertain. Germline CDR1 MNHEY, CDR2 SVGEGT. This CDR3 has 14 amino acids. V lost 3 bases and J 6 bases, leaving 12 bases between the germline ends. CDR3 region: CASSYSGYTNEQFF. The CDR3 nucleotides read TGTGCCAGCAGTTATAGTGGCTATACCAATGAGCAGTTCTTC.

This chain uses TRBV4-1 with TRBJ1-5; the D is unclear. The CDR3 contains 15 residues. Trimming removed 0 bases at V and 2 bases at J, with 8 bases between. Germline CDR1 MGHRA, CDR2 YSYEKL. The CDR3 spells CASSQDGSRNQPQHF. The CDR3 nucleotides read TGCGCCAGCAGCCAAGATGGCAGCCGCAATCAGCCCCAGCATTTT.

V usage is TRBV5-1 and J usage is TRBJ1-4, with D possibly matching TRBD1 (5 bases). Germline-derived CDR1 and CDR2 are SGHRS and YFSETQ. The CDR3 has 16 amino acids. Trimming took 3 bases from V and 4 from J, leaving 16 bases between them. DNA for the CDR3: TGCGCCAGCAGCTCGCCAGGGACGGATGTTAATGAAAAACTGTTTTTT. Translated, it gives CASSSPGTDVNEKLFF.

This clonotype was seen more than once but under ten times. The CDR3 loop reads CASSQEWASQRFQHF. The CDR3 bases are TGCGCCAGCAGCCAAGAATGGGCGAGTCAACGGTTCCAGCATTTT. The chain recombines TRBV4-1 with TRBJ1-5; no reliable D call. Trimming pared 0 bases from V and 12 bases from J, leaving 18 bases between. The CDR3 spans 15 residues. Germline V gene lookup returns CDR1 MGHRA and CDR2 YSYEKL.

Remarks on this clonotype: Its ends do not fully match the called genes, so a read error is possible. J is TRBJ2-7 and V is TRBV5-1, with 7 positions matching TRBD2. The CDR3 is 14 amino acids. Germline V gene sequence: CDR1 SGHRS, CDR2 YFSETQ. Here the CDR3 DNA reads TGCACCAGCAGCTTGCGGGACTACGACTACGAGCAGTACTTC. Amino acid sequence: CTSSLRDYDYEQYF.

The chain employs TRBV25-1 and TRBJ2-1, with 9 nucleotides matching TRBD2. The CDR3 loop spans 17 amino acids. V was clipped by 4 bases and J by 3 bases; unmatched bases: 10. CDR1 MGHDK and CDR2 SYGVNS come from the germline V gene. This CDR3 reads CASSGKSGGRYYNEQFF. CDR3 bases: TGTGCCAGCAGTGGAAAAAGCGGGGGGCGATACTACAATGAGCAGTTCTTC.

This chain uses TRBV7-2 with TRBJ2-2; D possibly corresponds to TRBD1 (5 bases). Germline V gene sequence: CDR1 SGHTA, CDR2 FQGNSA. The CDR3 covers 14 residues. V was cut by 1 base and J by 5 bases, with 8 bases left in between. The DNA of the CDR3 is TGTGCCAGCAGCTTAGGTCAGGGAACCGGGGAGCTGTTTTTT. Its protein product is CASSLGQGTGELFF.